This is a list of T cell receptor beta chains from one sample in a study of neoadjuvant nivolumab and ipilimumab in lung cancer. Only in-frame clones appear in the TCRdb table, and some are missing; sequencing was by immunoSEQ multiplex PCR. The table shows 45,000 to 55,000 clones, with approximately 90% occurring only once. The input for sequencing was blood, taken before neoadjuvant nivolumab, alone or with ipilimumab. The receptors come from an adult with non-small cell lung cancer. Some clones in this sample may be carry-over from other donors' samples. Each CDR3 is given with its conserved first and last residue. D genes are given only for firm matches. The size entry is marked missing in some rows and otherwise reads once, few, many or a size class.

CDR3 length,V gene,clone size,D gene,J gene,CDR3 protein,CDR3 DNA
14,TRBV7-6,once,TRBD2,TRBJ2-5,CASSFGGSGETQYF,TGTGCCAGCAGCTTCGGCGGGAGTGGGGAGACCCAGTACTTC
16,TRBV6-5,-,TRBD2,TRBJ2-5,CASSYSGAGGRETQYF,TGTGCCAGCAGTTACTCAGGGGCGGGAGGTAGGGAGACCCAGTACTTC
16,TRBV4-1,-,-,TRBJ2-3,CASSQGDSSRTDTQYF,TGCGCCAGCAGCCAGGGGGACTCTTCTCGCACAGATACGCAGTATTTT
14,TRBV7-8,-,-,TRBJ2-7,CASTSGTIPEEQYF,TGTGCCAGCACCTCGGGTACGATCCCCGAAGAGCAGTACTTC
14,TRBV10-2,-,TRBD1,TRBJ2-7,CASRDGQGALEQYF,TGCGCCAGCAGAGACGGACAGGGGGCGCTTGAGCAGTACTTC
15,TRBV18,-,-,TRBJ1-2,CASSATVGENYGYTF,TGTGCCAGCTCAGCTACAGTGGGGGAGAACTATGGCTACACCTTC
21,TRBV2,-,TRBD2,TRBJ2-3,CASSVYAPGLAGGPLTDTQYF,TGTGCCAGCAGTGTGTATGCGCCAGGACTAGCGGGAGGGCCCCTCACAGATACGCAGTATTTT
16,TRBV19,-,TRBD2,TRBJ2-1,CASSALLAGGSHEQFF,TGTGCCAGTAGTGCCCTTCTAGCGGGAGGATCTCATGAGCAGTTCTTC
14,TRBV11-3,-,TRBD1,TRBJ1-1,CASSEGQGGTEAFF,TGTGCCAGCAGTGAGGGACAGGGAGGAACTGAAGCTTTCTTT
14,TRBV7-9,-,TRBD2,TRBJ2-7,CASSSTSGIYEQYF,TGTGCCAGCAGCTCTACTAGCGGGATTTACGAGCAGTACTTC